Below are 8 T cell receptor beta chains sequenced from a single sample in a study of cytomegalovirus exposure and HLA in healthy donors. Vbeta (60) and Jbeta (13) primers were used in the PCR. Some clones are missing from TCRdb's copy, which holds only in-frame ones; the method was immunoSEQ multiplex PCR. Here the sample spans 150,000 to 200,000 clones, roughly 73% being singletons. Sample: PBMCs. Receptors originate from a female donor in good health and CMV-seronegative.

The rearrangement joins TRBV27 to TRBJ1-5; D perhaps matches TRBD1 (6 bases). The CDR3 sequence is 18 residues long. Germline CDR1 is MNHEY and CDR2 is SMNVEV (reference sequence). Trimming stripped 6 bases from V and 0 bases from J, with 21 bases between. CDR3 DNA: TGTGCCAGCAGCCTAAATCATCCGGACAGAAATAGCAATCAGCCCCAGCATTTT. Protein sequence: CASSLNHPDRNSNQPQHF.

This sequence joins TRBV7-2 and TRBJ2-7, with 11 bases identical to TRBD1. This CDR3 is 15 amino acids long. Germline CDR1 is SGHTA and CDR2 is FQGNSA. Unmatched junction bases numbered 7, after V lost 5 bases and J lost 4 bases. DNA of the CDR3: TGTGCCAGCAGCATCACCGGGACAGGGGGATACGAGCAGTACTTC. The encoded protein is CASSITGTGGYEQYF.

This clone occurred once. V and J are TRBV6-1 and TRBJ1-1, with D tentatively TRBD1 (6 bases). The CDR3 has 15 amino acids. Per the germline V gene, CDR1 is MNHNS and CDR2 is SASEGT. V lost 5 bases, J lost 1 base, and 14 bases lay in between. CDR3 in DNA: TGTGCCAGCAGTCTTGAGGACAGACAGAACACTGAAGCTTTCTTT. Its protein is CASSLEDRQNTEAFF.

This chain connects TRBV19 to TRBJ1-1, with a weak D call TRBD1 (5 bases). V lost 11 bases and J 1 base, leaving 11 bases between the germline ends. CDR1 and CDR2 from the germline V gene are LNHDA and SQIVND (reference sequence). The CDR3 length is 12 residues. The CDR3 DNA follows: TGTGCCGCCACCCAGGGGAACACTGAAGCTTTCTTT. It yields the protein CAATQGNTEAFF.

The rearrangement links TRBV18 to TRBJ2-7; the D gene is possibly TRBD1 (5 bases). Per germline, CDR1 KGHSH and CDR2 LQKENI. V was trimmed by 3 bases and J by 7 bases, leaving 13 bases between them. The CDR3 is made up of 13 amino acids. CDR3 region: CASSPVGVGEQYF. In nucleotides, the CDR3 is TGTGCCAGCTCACCTGTAGGGGTGGGAGAGCAGTACTTC.

This sequence joins TRBV18 and TRBJ2-7; D call uncertain. From germline, CDR1 is KGHSH and CDR2 LQKENI. V shed 2 bases and J shed 7 bases, with 9 bases lying between them. The CDR3 has 12 residues. The CDR3 sequence: CASSPTTAEQYF. CDR3 nucleotide sequence: TGTGCCAGCTCACCAACCACAGCTGAGCAGTACTTC.

J is TRBJ2-3 and V is TRBV19; D may be TRBD2 (6 bases). Germline V gives CDR1 LNHDA, CDR2 SQIVND (reference sequence). CDR3 length equals 13 residues. V dropped 3 bases and J dropped 4 bases, with 8 bases sitting between them. CDR3 in amino acids: CASSIPGADTQYF. CDR3 DNA sequence: TGTGCCAGTAGTATCCCGGGAGCAGATACGCAGTATTTT.

The chain uses TRBV5-6 and TRBJ2-3; TRBD2 matches at 12 bases. After removal of 3 bases from V and 5 bases from J, the junction contained 10 bases not matched to a gene. Germline CDR1 is SGHDT and CDR2 is YYEEEE. The CDR3 sequence is 17 residues long. CDR3 protein: CASSWPRLAGAGDTQYF. Written as DNA, the CDR3 is TGTGCCAGCAGCTGGCCCCGACTAGCGGGAGCCGGAGATACGCAGTATTTT.